These 11 T cell receptor beta chains came from one sample sequenced in a study of early stage breast cancer tumors. Sequencing used immunoSEQ multiplex PCR; TCRdb keeps in-frame clones, though not all of them. The table shows 60,000 to 75,000 clones, with roughly 80% occurring only once. The sequenced sample consisted of blood. Every receptor here comes from a person aged 40-50 years with breast cancer.

A single count supports this clone. The chain couples TRBV28 to TRBJ2-7; D remains unclear. The length of the CDR3 is 16 residues. V lost 6 bases and J lost 0, with 18 bases in between. Germline lookup yields CDR1 MDHEN and CDR2 SYDVKM. The CDR3 is CASSYTWARSSYEQYF. In DNA, the CDR3 is TGTGCCAGCAGCTACACGTGGGCCAGAAGCTCCTACGAGCAGTACTTC.

The V and J genes are TRBV7-8 and TRBJ2-7, with D tentatively TRBD1 or TRBD2 (6 bases each). The V gene lost 1 base and the J gene lost 3 bases, with 19 bases spanning the gap. The germline V gene has CDR1 SGHVS and CDR2 FQNEAQ. This CDR3 has 17 residues. In nucleotides, the CDR3 is TGTGCCAGCAGCTTAGGCTGGGGTTCGGGGGCGAACTACGAGCAGTACTTC. Residues: CASSLGWGSGANYEQYF.

The chain is built from TRBV6-5 and TRBJ1-5, with D maybe TRBD1 (5 bases). Germline-derived CDR1 and CDR2 are MNHEY and SVGAGI. This CDR3 is 14 amino acids long. Trimming shortened V by 6 bases and J by 4 bases, and 13 bases separated the two germline ends. CDR3 loop: CASRPDSGNQPQHF. The CDR3 DNA is TGTGCCAGCAGGCCTGACAGTGGGAATCAGCCCCAGCATTTT.

This chain links TRBV4-1 with TRBJ2-7; 8 bases are a match to TRBD1. This CDR3 contains 17 residues. With 3 bases clipped from V and 4 bases from J, the junction kept 14 bases outside the gene matches. CDR1 is MGHRA, CDR2 YSYEKL, per germline. CDR3 in amino acids: CASSHRMGGDRRYEQYF. CDR3 in DNA: TGCGCCAGCAGCCACCGGATGGGTGGGGACAGGAGGTACGAGCAGTACTTC.

J is TRBJ2-2 and V is TRBV29-1; weak D call: TRBD2 (5 bases). The CDR3 spans 12 residues. Germline V lookup: CDR1 SQVTM, CDR2 ANQGSEA. Trimming cost V 7 bases and J 6 bases, with 12 bases left between them. The CDR3 is CSAGPGAGELFF. CDR3 DNA: TGCAGCGCGGGCCCCGGGGCCGGGGAGCTGTTTTTT.

The gene calls are TRBV5-4 and TRBJ2-5; D is possibly TRBD1 (6 bases). The CDR3 runs 16 residues. Per germline, CDR1 SGHNT and CDR2 YYREEE (reference sequence). V dropped 0 bases and J dropped 4 bases, with 16 bases sitting between them. The DNA for the CDR3 is TGTGCCAGCAGCTTGGAAAGGGGGATCGCGGGAGAGACCCAGTACTTC. Its protein is CASSLERGIAGETQYF.

The chain uses TRBV2 and TRBJ2-6; a weak D match, TRBD1 (6 bases). The length of the CDR3 is 15 residues. Trimming took off 8 bases at V and 0 bases at J, with 11 bases between the two ends. Germline-derived CDR1 and CDR2 are SNHLY and FYNNEI. For the CDR3, the DNA is TGTGCCAGCGGACAGCCTTTCTCTGGGGCCAACGTCCTGACTTTC. It translates to CASGQPFSGANVLTF.

This clone was seen a few times. The rearrangement links TRBV7-9 to TRBJ2-2, with 9 positions matching TRBD1. V shed 5 bases and J 3 bases; nucleotides not matched to a gene: 4. CDR3 length: 15 residues. CDR1 SEHNR and CDR2 FQNEAQ come from the germline V gene (reference sequence). The CDR3 is CASSLGDRDTGELFF. The CDR3 bases are TGTGCCAGCAGCCTAGGGGACAGGGACACCGGGGAGCTGTTTTTT.

The CDR3 sequence: CASSIDLTGGVADTQYF. For the CDR3, the DNA is TGTGCCAGTAGTATAGATCTTACAGGGGGCGTCGCAGATACGCAGTATTTT. This rearrangement joins TRBV19 to TRBJ2-3, with 9 bases lining up with TRBD1. CDR3 length: 17 residues. In germline, CDR1 is LNHDA, CDR2 SQIVND (reference sequence). Germline trimming cut 0 bases from V and 4 bases from J; bases unmatched to any gene: 8.

A single count supports this clone. The genes are TRBV27 and TRBJ2-7; D is tentatively TRBD1 or TRBD2 (5 bases each). Germline V gives CDR1 MNHEY, CDR2 SMNVEV (reference sequence). The CDR3 consists of 11 residues. V gave up 6 bases and J gave up 2 bases, with 5 bases separating them. CDR3 loop: CASRGPYEQYF. CDR3 sequence (DNA): TGTGCCAGCAGGGGACCCTACGAGCAGTACTTC.

The rearrangement joins TRBV27 to TRBJ2-7, with TRBD1 matching 8 bases. J was trimmed by 5 bases and V by 3 bases; bases with no gene match: 6. The CDR3 contains 14 residues. The germline gives CDR1 MNHEY, CDR2 SMNVEV (reference sequence). In DNA form, the CDR3 reads TGTGCCAGCAGTTTCGGACAGGGAGTCCACGAGCAGTACTTC. It encodes CASSFGQGVHEQYF.